The 22 T cell receptor beta chains given below trace back to one sample, sequenced in a study of shared clonotypes between healthy human individuals. Clones were read by immunoSEQ multiplex PCR, and TCRdb kept only the in-frame ones, dropping some. The sample shows about 1.5 million clones, approximately 98% of them seen only once. The sample was naive CD4+ T cells sorted from blood. Specified subset: CD45RA+ positively selected. Receptors were obtained from a young man in good health.

The chain is built from TRBV19 and TRBJ2-1, with TRBD1 matching over 9 bases. V shed 5 bases, J shed 4 bases, and the junction held 9 bases outside the gene matches. CDR1 and CDR2 from the germline V gene are LNHDA and SQIVND (reference sequence). This CDR3 spans 16 amino acids. DNA for the CDR3: TGTGCCAGTAGTGGATCACAGGGGGCGCATTACAATGAGCAGTTCTTC. Translation gives CASSGSQGAHYNEQFF.

The chain joins TRBV21-1 to TRBJ2-3; TRBD2 is the table's D call and was not checked against the DNA. TRBV21-1 is a pseudogene. CDR3 size: 16 residues. The DNA for the CDR3 is TGTGCCAGCAGCATGCCGGTTAAGAGTTTCCTAAATACGCAGTATTTT. The encoded protein is CASSMPVKSFLNTQYF.

The V and J genes are TRBV25-1 and TRBJ1-1; maybe TRBD1 (6 bases). This CDR3 comprises 16 residues. Per the germline V gene, CDR1 is MGHDK and CDR2 is SYGVNS. V was shortened by 6 bases and J by 1 base, with 18 bases between the two germline ends. CDR3 loop: CASRRSTGTTNTEAFF. The CDR3 DNA is TGTGCCAGCAGGAGGAGTACCGGGACAACGAACACTGAAGCTTTCTTT.

This sequence joins TRBV29-1 and TRBJ1-3; maybe TRBD1 (6 bases). CDR1 and CDR2 from the germline V gene are SQVTM and ANQGSEA. The CDR3 loop spans 14 amino acids. V dropped 5 bases and J dropped 2 bases, with 13 bases sitting between them. The CDR3, as DNA: TGCAGCGTTCACTCCGGGACAACTGGAAACACCATATATTTT. Its protein is CSVHSGTTGNTIYF.

The gene calls are TRBV5-4 and TRBJ2-7; 11 positions agree with TRBD1. The CDR3 covers 16 residues. Germline V gives CDR1 SGHNT, CDR2 YYREEE (reference sequence). The V segment lost 4 bases and the J segment 2 bases; nucleotides outside the gene matches: 8. The CDR3 region is CASSPGGTGGPYEQYF. DNA of the CDR3: TGTGCCAGCAGCCCCGGCGGGACAGGGGGGCCCTACGAGCAGTACTTC.

V is TRBV7-8 and J is TRBJ2-7; no clear D. This CDR3 is 14 amino acids long. CDR1 and CDR2 from the germline V gene are SGHVS and FQNEAQ. With 5 bases removed from V and 2 bases from J, the gap between germline ends came to 13 bases. The CDR3: CASSLLSGTYEQYF. CDR3 bases: TGTGCCAGCAGCCTTCTTTCCGGCACCTACGAGCAGTACTTC.

The chain couples TRBV5-4 to TRBJ2-3; D unclear. This CDR3 has 14 residues. Looked up from germline, CDR1 is SGHNT and CDR2 is YYREEE (reference sequence). The ends were cut back, 4 bases at V and 2 bases at J, with 11 bases in the middle. CDR3 coding DNA: TGTGCCAGCAGCCCGGAACCTAACACAGATACGCAGTATTTT. Translating gives CASSPEPNTDTQYF.

This chain links TRBV15 with TRBJ2-3; the D call may be TRBD1 or TRBD2 (5 bases each). This CDR3 has 16 amino acids. Germline V gene lookup returns CDR1 LNHNV and CDR2 YYDKDF (reference sequence). Between the trimmed V and J ends, which lost 4 bases and 5 bases, there was a span of 19 bases. The CDR3 is CATSTPRGAAGDTQYF. CDR3 DNA sequence: TGTGCCACCAGCACACCCCGAGGGGCTGCGGGAGATACGCAGTATTTT.

The rearrangement links TRBV23-1 to TRBJ2-7; D is uncertain. TRBV23-1 is annotated as an ORF whose role is uncertain. This CDR3 spans 13 amino acids. V lost 4 bases and J 3 bases, leaving 10 bases between the germline ends. The CDR3 DNA is TGCGCCAGCAGTCCGACCGCGAACTACGAGCAGTACTTC. It specifies CASSPTANYEQYF.

V and J are TRBV28 and TRBJ2-7; perhaps D is TRBD1 or TRBD2 (6 bases each). Trimming took off 2 bases at V and 5 bases at J, with 7 bases between the two ends. CDR1 is MDHEN and CDR2 is SYDVKM in the germline V gene. This CDR3 region has 12 residues. CDR3 nucleotides: TGTGCCAGCAGTTTAGGGGGGCACGAGCAGTACTTC. It specifies CASSLGGHEQYF.

The J gene is TRBJ2-5, the V gene TRBV5-1, with no clear D. V was clipped by 4 bases and J by 2 bases, with 9 bases between them. The germline CDR1 and CDR2 sequences are SGHRS and YFSETQ. The CDR3 is 13 amino acids. The chain's CDR3 is CASSTTPQETQYF. The CDR3 bases are TGCGCCAGCAGCACGACCCCTCAAGAGACCCAGTACTTC.

This clone was seen a single time. The chain uses TRBV9 and TRBJ2-7; D is possibly TRBD1 (6 bases). The CDR3 length is 15 residues. Germline CDR1 reads SGDLS; CDR2 reads YYNGEE. V was cut by 0 bases and J by 5 bases, with 15 bases left in between. The CDR3 region is CASSVGRGRGHEQYF. In nucleotides, the CDR3 is TGTGCCAGCAGCGTAGGCAGGGGCCGGGGTCACGAGCAGTACTTC. Combining the CDR3 with reference TRBV9 and TRBJ2-7 gives the whole variable domain DSGVTQTPKHLITATGQRVTLRCSPRSGDLSVYWYQQSLDQGLQFLIQYYNGEERAKGNILERFSAQQFPDLHSELNLSSLELGDSALYFCASSVGRGRGHEQYFGPGTRLTVT.

CDR3 nucleotides: TGCGCCAGCAGTGGGACCCCCCTGGATGAGCAGTTCTTC. Translating it yields CASSGTPLDEQFF. The chain carries TRBV10-1 and TRBJ2-1; unclear D gene. Germline CDR1 and CDR2: WNHNN and SYGVQD (reference sequence). V lost 4 bases, J lost 8 bases, and 12 bases lay in between. This CDR3 is built from 13 residues.

The J gene is TRBJ2-7, the V gene TRBV6-1; D is ambiguous. CDR1 is MNHNS and CDR2 is SASEGT in the germline V gene. V was cut by 4 bases and J by 4 bases, with 5 bases left in between. This CDR3 is 11 amino acids long. The CDR3 DNA sequence: TGTGCCAGCAGTGGGGTTTACGAGCAGTACTTC. Translated, it gives CASSGVYEQYF.

The V and J genes are TRBV9 and TRBJ2-1; 10 positions match TRBD1. This CDR3 comprises 19 residues. V gave up 0 bases and J gave up 4 bases; unmatched junction bases: 13. Germline V gene data show CDR1 as SGDLS and CDR2 as YYNGEE. The CDR3 is CASSVGLLWGQGSYNEQFF. CDR3 in DNA: TGTGCCAGCAGCGTAGGACTTCTCTGGGGACAGGGGAGTTACAATGAGCAGTTCTTC.

The V call is TRBV6-5, the J call TRBJ2-2; D uncertain. The CDR3 sequence is 14 residues long. CDR1 is MNHEY and CDR2 is SVGAGI in the germline V gene. V was clipped by 2 bases and J by 3 bases, with 7 bases between them. CDR3 nucleotides: TGTGCCAGCAGTTACCGCCCGTACACCGGGGAGCTGTTTTTT. Translating gives CASSYRPYTGELFF.

The CDR3, as DNA: TGTGCCAGCAGCTTGGTAGCGGGATCTGGGGCCAACGTCCTGACTTTC. Translating gives CASSLVAGSGANVLTF. The chain carries TRBV5-4 and TRBJ2-6; TRBD2 aligns across 8 bases. Germline V gene data show CDR1 as SGHNT and CDR2 as YYREEE (reference sequence). CDR3 size: 16 residues. The ends lost 0 bases at V and 1 base at J; junction bases unmatched: 0.

The chain carries TRBV4-1 and TRBJ2-7; 9 bases are shared with TRBD1. The V gene end was trimmed by 4 bases and the J gene end by 6 bases; junction bases not matched to a gene: 10. Germline loops: CDR1 MGHRA, CDR2 YSYEKL. This CDR3 has 15 amino acids. The CDR3 loop is CASSRPGQGVSEQYF. The CDR3 DNA reads as TGCGCCAGCAGCCGACCGGGACAGGGTGTATCCGAGCAGTACTTC.

The chain combines TRBV23-1 with TRBJ2-1; 8 bases are a match to TRBD1. TRBV23-1 is given ORF status, its function remaining uncertain. Trimming removed 3 bases from V and 7 bases from J; junction bases left unmatched: 11. This CDR3 comprises 16 residues. The CDR3 protein is CASSQGDRWPRNEQFF. The CDR3 DNA follows: TGCGCCAGCAGTCAGGGGGACAGGTGGCCGCGGAATGAGCAGTTCTTC.

The chain employs TRBV4-1 and TRBJ1-2, with 7 nucleotides matching TRBD1. The CDR3 contains 16 residues. With V trimmed by 4 bases and J by 8 bases, 16 bases remained unmatched. Germline values: CDR1 MGHRA, CDR2 YSYEKL. CDR3 loop: CASSPGQFPRPGGYTF. CDR3 bases: TGCGCCAGCAGCCCGGGACAGTTCCCCCGCCCGGGAGGCTACACCTTC.

The J gene is TRBJ2-1, the V gene TRBV6-6; 12 bases are shared with TRBD2. Germline V lookup: CDR1 MNHNY, CDR2 SVGAGI (reference sequence). The trim removed 6 bases at V and 7 bases at J, leaving 7 bases unmatched. The length of the CDR3 is 15 residues. CDR3 nucleotides: TGTGCCAGCAGAGAGACTAGCGGGAGTGGAAATGAGCAGTTCTTC. Translated, it gives CASRETSGSGNEQFF.

A single count supports this clone. The chain has TRBV10-3 and TRBJ1-1, with 7 bases matching TRBD1. J gave up 1 base and V 10 bases, and 9 bases lay outside the gene matches. The CDR3 runs to 14 residues. Germline V CDR1 and CDR2: ENHRY, SYGVKD. The CDR3 sequence: CATRAGTANTEAFF. The CDR3 region has the DNA TGTGCCACCCGTGCCGGGACAGCGAACACTGAAGCTTTCTTT.